The 7 T cell receptor beta chains reported below all come from one sample, sequenced in a study of molecular identifiers for immune sequencing clone quantification. A single record per CDR3 protein comes from TCRdb applying MiXCR to the PCR reads. The table records over 300,000 distinct CDR3 sequences, under 25% of them present only once. The sequenced material came from naive CD8+ T cells from blood, with Jurkat cell RNA spiked in. Subset here: FACS-sorted CD8+CD4-CCR7+CD45RA+ naive T cells. The receptors were gathered from a human donor in good health. Some libraries in this study had Jurkat cell RNA spiked in.

With regard to this clonotype: A junction end diverges from the germline sequence, so it may reflect a read error. The rearrangement links TRBV6-5 to TRBJ2-7; 13 bases match TRBD2. Germline CDR1 reads MNHEY; CDR2 reads SVGAGI. The CDR3 length is 17 residues. The CDR3 DNA is TGTGCCAGCAGTTACGGGACTAGCGGGGACCGTAGCTACGAGCGGTACTTC. It is translated as CASSYGTSGDRSYERYF.

This clonotype was recorded at least ten times. The chain links TRBV4-3 to TRBJ2-2, with D perhaps being TRBD1 or TRBD2 (6 bases each). Looked up from germline, CDR1 is LGHNA and CDR2 is YSLEER. The CDR3 sequence is 16 residues long. V was clipped by 0 bases and J by 5 bases, with 13 bases between them. The CDR3 DNA reads as TGCGCCAGCAGCCAAGATGTGGGGGGCGGGACCGGGGAGCTGTTTTTT. Encoded protein: CASSQDVGGGTGELFF.

This sequence joins TRBV20-1 and TRBJ1-1; 10 nucleotides agree with TRBD1. V gave up 3 bases and J gave up 8 bases; unmatched junction bases: 3. Per the germline V gene, CDR1 is DFQATT and CDR2 is SNEGSKA (reference sequence). The CDR3 totals 12 residues. The CDR3 DNA follows: TGCAGTGCTAGGGGGACAGGGGCCGAAGCTTTCTTT. This sequence encodes CSARGTGAEAFF.

This clonotype was observed many times. CDR3 nucleotides: TGTGCCAGCAGCTACGGACAGGGGGTTTTGGATACGCAGTATTTT. Translating gives CASSYGQGVLDTQYF. The J gene is TRBJ2-3, the V gene TRBV11-2, with 10 bases that match TRBD1. Germline-derived CDR1 and CDR2 are SGHAT and FQNNGV. Trimming cost V 4 bases and J 6 bases; bases outside gene matches: 7. The CDR3 spans 15 residues. Supplemented by reference TRBV11-2 and TRBJ2-3, the full variable domain reads EAGVAQSPRYKIIEKRQSVAFWCNPISGHATLYWYQQILGQGPKLLIQFQNNGVVDDSQLPKDRFSAERLKGVDSTLKIQPAKLEDSAVYLCASSYGQGVLDTQYFGPGTRLTVL.

This clonotype has a count of ten or more. The chain joins TRBV24-1 to TRBJ2-7; 10 bases match TRBD2. The CDR3 extends over 18 amino acids. The V gene end was trimmed by 3 bases and the J gene end by 2 bases; junction bases not matched to a gene: 12. Germline CDR1 KGHDR, CDR2 SFDVKD. The CDR3 region has the DNA TGTGCCACCAGTGATGCCTCGGTAGCGGGAGGCCCTACCTACGAGCAGTACTTC. Residues: CATSDASVAGGPTYEQYF.

The J gene is TRBJ1-4, the V gene TRBV27; D call uncertain. The V end lost 6 bases, the J end lost 12 bases, and 23 bases lay between the germline ends. There are 15 residues in the CDR3. Germline-derived CDR1 and CDR2 are MNHEY and SMNVEV (reference sequence). CDR3 amino acids: CASSIYAGSPKELFF. The CDR3 DNA reads as TGTGCCAGCAGCATTTACGCCGGGTCCCCAAAGGAACTGTTTTTT.

This clonotype was detected only a few times. The chain uses TRBV27 and TRBJ2-7; 9 nucleotides agree with TRBD1. Germline V gene lookup returns CDR1 MNHEY and CDR2 SMNVEV (reference sequence). V lost 3 bases and J lost 5; bases outside the gene matches: 5. The CDR3 sequence is 14 residues long. The DNA for the CDR3 is TGTGCCAGCAGTTTCGGGACAGGGTTGGACGAGCAGTACTTC. It specifies CASSFGTGLDEQYF.